These 26 T cell receptor beta chains were all obtained from the same sample, sequenced in a study of blood T cell repertoires in COVID-19. The protocol was immunoSEQ multiplex PCR, while the TCRdb copy is restricted to in-frame clones and leaves out a portion. The profile shows about 59,000 clones, around 81% of them singletons. Sequenced material: peripheral blood. The receptor set was obtained from a woman of 80 years or more with active or convalescent COVID-19.

The rearrangement joins TRBV19 to TRBJ1-4; D is perhaps TRBD1 (6 bases). V lost 6 bases and J 8 bases, leaving 16 bases between the germline ends. The CDR3 runs 14 residues. From germline, CDR1 is LNHDA and CDR2 SQIVND (reference sequence). The CDR3 nucleotides are TGTGCCAGTAGGAGCACAGGGCCGAAGGAAAAACTGTTTTTT. Translation gives CASRSTGPKEKLFF.

V is TRBV7-3 and J is TRBJ1-6, with D perhaps TRBD1 (5 bases). Per germline, CDR1 SGHTA and CDR2 FQGTGA. V lost 6 bases and J lost 7, with 10 bases in between. The CDR3 runs to 13 residues. CDR3 nucleotides: TGTGCCAGCAGTTTGACAGCAAATTCACCCCTCCACTTT. Its translation: CASSLTANSPLHF.

The chain uses TRBV6-2 or TRBV6-3 and TRBJ1-2, with no clear D. V lost 4 bases, J lost 4 bases, and 13 bases lay in between. The CDR3 contains 14 residues. Looked up from germline, CDR1 is MNHEY and CDR2 is SVGEGT. The CDR3 DNA is TGTGCCAGCAGTTTGTCCCGACAAAGCTATGGCTACACCTTC. It is translated as CASSLSRQSYGYTF.

The gene calls are TRBV28 and TRBJ2-3; possibly TRBD1 for D (6 bases). This CDR3 contains 15 residues. Trimming left V 6 bases short and J 2 bases short, with 15 bases between. CDR1 is MDHEN, CDR2 SYDVKM, per germline. CDR3 nucleotide sequence: TGTGCCAGCAGAGCTGCTGGGGACAACACAGATACGCAGTATTTT. As protein: CASRAAGDNTDTQYF.

The chain links TRBV5-4 to TRBJ1-2; 10 bases map to TRBD1. V dropped 4 bases and J dropped 7; count of bases not matched to a gene: 7. The CDR3 extends over 14 amino acids. The germline CDR1 and CDR2 sequences are SGHNT and YYREEE (reference sequence). This chain's CDR3 is CASSPDRGEGGYTF. As DNA, the CDR3 is TGTGCCAGCAGCCCGGACAGGGGGGAGGGTGGCTACACCTTC.

The chain carries TRBV10-1 and TRBJ1-2; D is perhaps TRBD1 (6 bases). Germline V gene sequence: CDR1 WNHNN, CDR2 SYGVQD (reference sequence). Trimming stripped 4 bases from V and 2 bases from J, with 8 bases between. This CDR3 spans 13 amino acids. The CDR3 region is CASSVDRNYGYTF. The CDR3 nucleotides are TGCGCCAGCAGTGTGGACAGAAACTATGGCTACACCTTC.

V usage is TRBV6-2 or TRBV6-3 and J usage is TRBJ1-1; no clear D gene. From germline, CDR1 is MNHEY and CDR2 SVGEGT. The CDR3 sequence is 16 residues long. The V gene lost 6 bases and the J gene lost 0 bases, with 17 bases spanning the gap. CDR3 in amino acids: CASSQTRAQLNTEAFF. CDR3 nucleotides: TGTGCCAGCAGCCAAACGAGGGCCCAGCTGAACACTGAAGCTTTCTTT.

The chain uses TRBV18 and TRBJ1-5, with TRBD1 matching 8 bases. Germline V gene data show CDR1 as KGHSH and CDR2 as LQKENI. With 6 bases clipped from V and 9 bases from J, the junction kept 10 bases outside the gene matches. The CDR3 loop spans 14 amino acids. The CDR3 region is CASSLDRGGGPQHF. CDR3 DNA sequence: TGTGCCAGCTCCCTTGACAGGGGTGGAGGGCCCCAGCATTTT.

V is TRBV6-1 and J is TRBJ2-1; TRBD1 matches at 9 bases. This CDR3 spans 14 amino acids. CDR1 and CDR2 from the germline V gene are MNHNS and SASEGT. V was pared by 3 bases and J by 3 bases, with 0 bases of the junction left unmatched. The CDR3 sequence: CASSETGGYNEQFF. CDR3 coding DNA: TGTGCCAGCAGTGAGACAGGGGGCTACAATGAGCAGTTCTTC.

The chain uses TRBV2 and TRBJ1-2, with D hard to call. Trimming stripped 5 bases from V and 5 bases from J, with 12 bases between. Germline lookup yields CDR1 SNHLY and CDR2 FYNNEI. CDR3 length: 13 amino acids. CDR3 in DNA: TGTGCCAGCAGTCCGAACCCTGAGTATGGCTACACCTTC. Translated: CASSPNPEYGYTF.

J is TRBJ1-6 and V is TRBV3-1 (or the pseudogene TRBV3-2); the match to TRBD1 covers 10 bases. The CDR3 is 15 amino acids. V lost 4 bases, J lost 10 bases, and 7 bases stayed unmatched. Germline CDR1 and CDR2: LGHDT and YNNKEL (reference sequence). CDR3 sequence reads: CASSRLGQGNSPLHF. CDR3 bases: TGTGCCAGCAGCCGCCTGGGACAGGGGAACTCACCCCTCCACTTT.

The chain combines TRBV6-5 with TRBJ2-7; D gene uncertain. The ends were cut back, 2 bases at V and 4 bases at J, with 9 bases in the middle. The V gene's germline CDR1 is MNHEY and CDR2 SVGAGI. This CDR3 region has 13 residues. DNA for the CDR3: TGTGCCAGCAGTTACGGGCCGTATTACGAGCAGTACTTC. Translated, it gives CASSYGPYYEQYF.

This chain joins TRBV7-6 and TRBJ1-5; unclear D gene. The CDR3 sequence is 13 residues long. Trimming left V 0 bases short and J 4 bases short, with 4 bases between. CDR1 and CDR2 from the germline V gene are SGHVS and FNYEAQ. CDR3 residues: CASSLAQNQPQHF. The CDR3, as DNA: TGTGCCAGCAGCTTAGCCCAAAATCAGCCCCAGCATTTT.

This clone was seen a single time. The chain combines TRBV15 with TRBJ2-2; TRBD1 might be the D (7 bases). Germline V gene data show CDR1 as LNHNV and CDR2 as YYDKDF (reference sequence). V was clipped by 5 bases and J by 5 bases, with 15 bases between them. This CDR3 contains 15 residues. CDR3 amino acids: CATSLTPGGTGELFF. As DNA, the CDR3 is TGTGCCACCAGCCTCACCCCAGGGGGGACCGGGGAGCTGTTTTTT.

The J gene is TRBJ2-5, the V gene TRBV5-8; D may be TRBD1 (6 bases). V lost 5 bases to trimming and J lost 3 bases, with 17 bases between them. The germline CDR1 and CDR2 sequences are SGHTS and YDEGEE. The CDR3 runs to 15 residues. The CDR3, as DNA: TGTGCCAGCAGTAAACCGGGACAACCAAAAGAGACCCAGTACTTC. This codes for CASSKPGQPKETQYF. The variable domain in full, completed from reference TRBV5-8 and TRBJ2-5, reads EAGVTQSPTHLIKTRGQQATLRCSPISGHTSVYWYQQALGLGLQFLLWYDEGEERNRGNFPPRFSGRQFPNYSSELNVNALELEDSALYLCASSKPGQPKETQYFGPGTRLLVL.

Remarks on this clone: The sample contains more than one DNA sequence encoding this CDR3. The genes are TRBV7-8 and TRBJ2-7, with unresolved D. V was pared by 5 bases and J by 3 bases, with 5 bases between. The CDR3 spans 11 residues. CDR1 and CDR2 (germline): SGHVS, FQNEAQ. The CDR3 nucleotides read TGTGCCAGCAGCCCCAGCTACGAGCAGTACTTC. Protein: CASSPSYEQYF.

The chain employs TRBV12-3 or TRBV12-4 and TRBJ1-2; tentatively, D is TRBD1 (6 bases). Trimming took 5 bases from V and 3 from J, leaving 10 bases between them. The CDR3 length is 13 residues. This chain's CDR3 is CASSRDTDYGYTF. DNA of the CDR3: TGTGCCAGCAGTCGGGACACTGACTATGGCTACACCTTC.

J is TRBJ1-2 and V is TRBV11-2; D is possibly TRBD1 (5 bases). CDR1 SGHAT and CDR2 FQNNGV come from the germline V gene. The CDR3 spans 13 residues. Trimming removed 1 base at V and 8 bases at J, with 11 bases between. The CDR3 coding sequence is TGTGCCAGCAGCTTAGTGCAGGGTAGCGGCTACACCTTC. It specifies CASSLVQGSGYTF. Full variable domain (missing parts from reference TRBV11-2 and TRBJ1-2): EAGVAQSPRYKIIEKRQSVAFWCNPISGHATLYWYQQILGQGPKLLIQFQNNGVVDDSQLPKDRFSAERLKGVDSTLKIQPAKLEDSAVYLCASSLVQGSGYTFGSGTRLTVV.

This chain's CDR3 is CASSQESPGQGAIYTF. The CDR3 nucleotides are TGCGCCAGCAGCCAAGAGTCTCCGGGACAGGGGGCTATCTACACCTTC. This rearrangement joins TRBV4-3 to TRBJ1-2, with 12 bases lining up with TRBD1. V gave up 0 bases and J gave up 10 bases; unmatched junction bases: 9. The CDR3 length is 16 residues. Germline-derived CDR1 and CDR2 are LGHNA and YSLEER.

This rearrangement joins TRBV5-5 to TRBJ1-4; TRBD1 agrees at 9 bases. Germline loops: CDR1 SGHKS, CDR2 YYEKEE (reference sequence). CDR3 length: 15 amino acids. Trimming cost V 4 bases and J 0 bases; bases outside gene matches: 1. Here the CDR3 reads CASSRQGATNEKLFF. For the CDR3, the DNA is TGTGCCAGCAGCAGACAGGGGGCAACTAATGAAAAACTGTTTTTT.

This clone has just a few counts. The chain combines TRBV7-2 with TRBJ2-7; 8 bases align to TRBD2. Germline V lookup: CDR1 SGHTA, CDR2 FQGNSA. This CDR3 contains 14 residues. Trimming removed 1 base from V and 3 bases from J; junction bases left unmatched: 2. The CDR3 sequence: CASSLVLAGYEQYF. The CDR3 coding sequence is TGTGCCAGCAGCTTAGTTCTAGCGGGCTACGAGCAGTACTTC.

The genes are TRBV6-5 and TRBJ1-6, with a possible D match to TRBD1 (5 bases). The CDR3 totals 14 residues. V gave up 7 bases and J gave up 7 bases, with 14 bases separating them. Germline V gene lookup returns CDR1 MNHEY and CDR2 SVGAGI. The chain's CDR3 is CASTFGGRNSPLHF. The DNA of the CDR3 is TGTGCCAGCACCTTCGGGGGTAGAAATTCACCCCTCCACTTT.

This clone was observed a handful of times. The V call is TRBV7-9, the J call TRBJ2-3, with 7 bases that match TRBD2. With 0 bases clipped from V and 5 bases from J, the junction kept 2 bases outside the gene matches. Germline V gene sequence: CDR1 SEHNR, CDR2 FQNEAQ (reference sequence). The CDR3 sequence is 14 residues long. The DNA for the CDR3 is TGTGCCAGCAGCTTAGCGACTAGCCAAGATACGCAGTATTTT. The encoded protein is CASSLATSQDTQYF.

The chain is built from TRBV6-5 and TRBJ2-1; D perhaps matches TRBD2 (7 bases). V lost 0 bases and J lost 4, with 13 bases in between. The CDR3 extends over 16 amino acids. Per the germline V gene, CDR1 is MNHEY and CDR2 is SVGAGI. CDR3 residues: CASSYSRGGFYNEQFF. The CDR3, as DNA: TGTGCCAGCAGTTACTCGAGGGGGGGCTTTTACAATGAGCAGTTCTTC.

V usage is TRBV5-5 and J usage is TRBJ1-1; D is undetermined. The CDR3 runs 14 residues. The V gene's germline CDR1 is SGHKS and CDR2 YYEKEE (reference sequence). The germline V and J ends were trimmed by 1 base and 1 base, with 8 bases remaining between them. CDR3 loop: CASSLYSENTEAFF. In nucleotides, the CDR3 is TGTGCCAGCAGCTTGTATTCAGAGAACACTGAAGCTTTCTTT.

This chain uses TRBV5-1 with TRBJ1-6, with D perhaps TRBD1 (5 bases). V lost 1 base, J lost 3 bases, and 11 bases lay in between. The germline CDR1 and CDR2 sequences are SGHRS and YFSETQ. CDR3 length: 16 residues. The CDR3 region has the DNA TGCGCCAGCAGCTTGTCAGGGTCTTTCTATAATTCACCCCTCCACTTT. Protein: CASSLSGSFYNSPLHF.